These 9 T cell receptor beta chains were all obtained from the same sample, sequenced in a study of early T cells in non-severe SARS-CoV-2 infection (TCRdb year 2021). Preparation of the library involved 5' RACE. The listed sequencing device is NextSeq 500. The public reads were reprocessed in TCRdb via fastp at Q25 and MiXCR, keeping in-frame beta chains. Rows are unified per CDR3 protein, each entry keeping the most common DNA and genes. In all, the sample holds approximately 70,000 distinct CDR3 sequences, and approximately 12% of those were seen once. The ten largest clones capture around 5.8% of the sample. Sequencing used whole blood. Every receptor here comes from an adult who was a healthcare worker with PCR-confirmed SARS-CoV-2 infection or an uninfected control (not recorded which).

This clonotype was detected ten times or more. The CDR3 DNA sequence: TGTGCCAGCAGGAAAGGACAGGTTTATAATTCACCCCTCCACTTT. Its protein is CASRKGQVYNSPLHF. The rearrangement joins TRBV12-3 or TRBV12-4 to TRBJ1-6; 7 nucleotides align to TRBD1. With V trimmed by 6 bases and J by 4 bases, 6 bases remained unmatched. CDR3 length: 15 residues.

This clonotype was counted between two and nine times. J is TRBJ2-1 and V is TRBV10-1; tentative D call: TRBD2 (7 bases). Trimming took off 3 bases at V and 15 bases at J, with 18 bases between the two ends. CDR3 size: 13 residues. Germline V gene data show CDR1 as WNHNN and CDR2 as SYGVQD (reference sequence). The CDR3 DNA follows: TGCGCCAGCAGTGAAATCCGGGGGGCTACCGCGTTCTTC. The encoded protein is CASSEIRGATAFF.

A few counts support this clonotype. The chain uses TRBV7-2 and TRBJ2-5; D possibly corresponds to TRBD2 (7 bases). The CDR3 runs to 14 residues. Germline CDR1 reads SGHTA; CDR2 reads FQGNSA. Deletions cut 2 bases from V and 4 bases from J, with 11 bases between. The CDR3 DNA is TGTGCCAGCAGCTTACAGGGGAGGGGAGAGACCCAGTACTTC. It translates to CASSLQGRGETQYF.

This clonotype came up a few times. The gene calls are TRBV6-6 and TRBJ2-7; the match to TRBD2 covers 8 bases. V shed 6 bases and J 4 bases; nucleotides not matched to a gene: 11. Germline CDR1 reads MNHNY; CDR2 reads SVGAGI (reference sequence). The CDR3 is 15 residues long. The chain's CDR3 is CASRSPGLVTYEQYF. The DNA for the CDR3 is TGTGCCAGCAGGTCACCGGGACTAGTGACATACGAGCAGTACTTC.

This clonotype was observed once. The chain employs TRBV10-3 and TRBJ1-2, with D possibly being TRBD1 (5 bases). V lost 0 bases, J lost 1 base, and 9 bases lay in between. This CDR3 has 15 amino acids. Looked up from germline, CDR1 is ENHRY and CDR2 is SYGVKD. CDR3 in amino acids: CAISESLGGNYGYTF. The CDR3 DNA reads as TGTGCCATCAGTGAGTCTCTCGGGGGTAACTATGGCTACACCTTC.

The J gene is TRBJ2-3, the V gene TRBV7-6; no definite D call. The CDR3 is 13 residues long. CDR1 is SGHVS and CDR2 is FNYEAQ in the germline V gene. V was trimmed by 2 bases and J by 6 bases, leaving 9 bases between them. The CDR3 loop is CASSLSRRDTQYF. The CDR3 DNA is TGTGCCAGCAGCTTATCCCGCAGGGATACGCAGTATTTT.

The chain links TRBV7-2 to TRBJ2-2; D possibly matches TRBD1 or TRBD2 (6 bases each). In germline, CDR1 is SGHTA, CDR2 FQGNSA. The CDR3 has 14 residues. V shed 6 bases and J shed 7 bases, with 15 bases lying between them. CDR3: CASRGPGAYGELFF. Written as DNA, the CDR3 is TGTGCCAGCAGGGGACCGGGGGCGTACGGGGAGCTGTTTTTT.

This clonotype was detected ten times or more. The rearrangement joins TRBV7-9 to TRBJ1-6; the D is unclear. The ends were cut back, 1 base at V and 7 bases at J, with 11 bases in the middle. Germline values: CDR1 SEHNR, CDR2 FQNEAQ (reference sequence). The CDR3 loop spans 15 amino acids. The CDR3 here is CASSLGPQQNSPLHF. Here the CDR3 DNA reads TGTGCCAGCAGCTTAGGTCCACAGCAAAATTCACCCCTCCACTTT.

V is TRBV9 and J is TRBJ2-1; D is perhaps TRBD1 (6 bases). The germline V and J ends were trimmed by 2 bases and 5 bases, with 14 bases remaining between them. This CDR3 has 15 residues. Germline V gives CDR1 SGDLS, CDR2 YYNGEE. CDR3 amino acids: CASSVDPAGDNEQFF. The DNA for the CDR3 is TGTGCCAGCAGCGTCGACCCCGCAGGGGACAATGAGCAGTTCTTC.